A selection of T cell receptor beta chains follows, all from one sample in a study of response to subunit inactivated influenza vaccine. TCRdb passed the RT-PCR reads through MiXCR, listing each CDR3 protein once. Among 530,000 or so distinct CDR3 sequences, about 12% were seen once, and the ten largest hold more than 8.5%. The sequenced sample was PBMCs from blood, obtained on the day of vaccination. The receptors stem from a man between 45 and 60 years old who received an inactivated influenza vaccine. The CDR3 runs from the conserved cysteine through the conserved F or W. Fields, in order: CDR3 DNA, CDR3 protein, clone size, V gene, J gene, D gene, CDR3 length. A D gene is named only where the DNA matches it firmly. Not every row has a clone size; where given, it reads once, few, many or a size class.

TGTGCCAGCAGTTACGCCAGGGGACGGTCGGACACTGAAGCTTTCTTT	CASSYARGRSDTEAFF	many	TRBV12-3/TRBV12-4	TRBJ1-1	-	16
TGTGCCAGCAGCTTATCGGGCCCGGGAGGGGGCATTCAGTACTTC	CASSLSGPGGGIQYF	-	TRBV11-3	TRBJ2-4	TRBD2	15
TGTGCCAGCAGGCTAACCGGGACTAGGAACAATGAGCAGTTCTTC	CASRLTGTRNNEQFF	many	TRBV12-3/TRBV12-4	TRBJ2-1	TRBD2	15
TGCGCCAGCAGCCAAGATCTGGTGGGAATCTACAATGAGCAGTTCTTC	CASSQDLVGIYNEQFF	few	TRBV4-3	TRBJ2-1	-	16
TGCGCCAGCAGCCAAGATCTGGGACAGGCTTTCAATGAGCAGTTCTTC	CASSQDLGQAFNEQFF	few	TRBV4-3	TRBJ2-1	TRBD1	16
TGTGCCAGCAGTGATGAGGGCCCCGGGGAGCTGTTTTTT	CASSDEGPGELFF	-	TRBV2	TRBJ2-2	-	13
TGCAGTGCTAGAGGATTAAATGAGCAGTTCTTC	CSARGLNEQFF	many	TRBV20-1	TRBJ2-1	-	11
TGTGCCACCAGCAGAGATGTGTTGGGTCAAGGTGAGCAGTTCTTC	CATSRDVLGQGEQFF	many	TRBV15	TRBJ2-1	-	15
TGCAGTGCTAGAGATTCCAGAAGTAACTATGGCTACACCTTC	CSARDSRSNYGYTF	few	TRBV20-1	TRBJ1-2	-	14
TGTGCCAGCAGCGGCGGACAGGGCCCCTATGGCTACACCTTC	CASSGGQGPYGYTF	-	TRBV9	TRBJ1-2	TRBD1	14
TGCAGTGCTCCCAAAGGGGGCCCCACAATTAGCACAGATACGCAGTATTTT	CSAPKGGPTISTDTQYF	many	TRBV20-1	TRBJ2-3	TRBD1	17
TGTGCCAGCAGCTACGGGGGCGGAGGGGGGCCCTACGAGCAGTACTTC	CASSYGGGGGPYEQYF	-	TRBV7-2	TRBJ2-7	-	16
TGTGCCAGCAGCCTCAAGGGGACTAGCGTAGAGACCCAGTACTTC	CASSLKGTSVETQYF	-	TRBV5-4	TRBJ2-5	TRBD2	15